The 20 T cell receptor beta chains below all came from one sample that was sequenced in a study of beta chain features in type 1 diabetes. The whole isolated RNA underwent reverse transcription, so sequencing captured expressed TCRB transcripts. Profiling relied on immunoSEQ multiplex PCR, and the TCRdb table lists in-frame clones only, not all of them. The sample has 130,000 to 150,000 clones, over 9.5% seen once. Sequencing was carried out using naive CD4+ T cells from blood. The source is a man younger than 35 in good health.

The genes are TRBV7-3 and TRBJ2-1; 7 bases match TRBD1. Looked up from germline, CDR1 is SGHTA and CDR2 is FQGTGA. The J segment lost 7 bases and the V segment lost 2 bases, leaving 8 bases of the junction unmatched. The CDR3 loop spans 15 amino acids. DNA for the CDR3: TGTGCCAGCAGCTTAGGTATTACAGGGGCAAATGAGCAGTTCTTC. This translates into CASSLGITGANEQFF.

This clone has a handful of counts. This chain uses TRBV11-2 with TRBJ1-2; D gene unclear. V dropped 1 base and J dropped 5 bases, with 11 bases sitting between them. The length of the CDR3 is 14 residues. Germline CDR1 reads SGHAT; CDR2 reads FQNNGV. CDR3 sequence reads: CASSLGGIEYGYTF. The CDR3 nucleotides are TGTGCCAGCAGCTTAGGAGGGATCGAGTATGGCTACACCTTC.

The chain carries TRBV2 and TRBJ2-6; 8 bases are shared with TRBD1. The CDR3 extends over 17 amino acids. The J segment lost 0 bases and the V segment lost 3 bases, leaving 4 bases of the junction unmatched. Germline CDR1 is SNHLY and CDR2 is FYNNEI. CDR3: CASSDAGGTSGANVLTF. CDR3 bases: TGTGCCAGCAGTGACGCAGGGGGCACCTCTGGGGCCAACGTCCTGACTTTC.

As DNA, the CDR3 is TGTGCCAGCAGCCAAGGGACAGGGGACGATACGCAGTATTTT. This gives the protein CASSQGTGDDTQYF. The gene calls are TRBV11-3 and TRBJ2-3, with 10 bases aligning to TRBD1. After removal of 5 bases from V and 6 bases from J, the junction contained 5 bases not matched to a gene. Germline V gene lookup returns CDR1 SGHNT and CDR2 YENEEA. The CDR3 spans 14 residues.

The V and J genes are TRBV11-2 and TRBJ2-1; D ambiguous. Trimming removed 3 bases at V and 5 bases at J, with 2 bases between. The CDR3 has 11 amino acids. Germline CDR1 and CDR2: SGHAT and FQNNGV. The CDR3 DNA follows: TGTGCCAGCAGCTTCGACAATGAGCAGTTCTTC. Residues: CASSFDNEQFF. The full variable domain, with the rest looked up from reference TRBV11-2 and TRBJ2-1, is EAGVAQSPRYKIIEKRQSVAFWCNPISGHATLYWYQQILGQGPKLLIQFQNNGVVDDSQLPKDRFSAERLKGVDSTLKIQPAKLEDSAVYLCASSFDNEQFFGPGTRLTVL.

This clone was recorded many times. This chain connects TRBV14 to TRBJ1-5; possible D gene TRBD1, 5 bases. CDR1 SGHDN and CDR2 FVKESK come from the germline V gene. CDR3 size: 13 residues. V shed 6 bases and J shed 6 bases, with 12 bases lying between them. The CDR3, as DNA: TGTGCCAGCAGTCCAGGGTCGGGTCAGCCCCAGCATTTT. It is translated as CASSPGSGQPQHF.

The chain couples TRBV5-5 to TRBJ1-3, with TRBD1 as a possible D gene (6 bases). Trimming took off 0 bases at V and 4 bases at J, with 11 bases between the two ends. The CDR3 spans 15 residues. CDR1 and CDR2 (germline): SGHKS, YYEKEE (reference sequence). The CDR3: CASSLDRARGNTIYF. DNA of the CDR3: TGTGCCAGCAGCTTGGACAGGGCGCGAGGAAACACCATATATTTT. Full variable domain (remainder filled in from reference TRBV5-5 and TRBJ1-3): DAGVTQSPTHLIKTRGQQVTLRCSPISGHKSVSWYQQVLGQGPQFIFQYYEKEERGRGNFPDRFSARQFPNYSSELNVNALLLGDSALYLCASSLDRARGNTIYFGEGSWLTVV.

CDR3 region: CASRHFRDFGSGANVLTF. The CDR3 nucleotides are TGTGCCAGCAGACACTTCCGCGACTTCGGCTCTGGGGCCAACGTCCTGACTTTC. The V and J genes are TRBV7-9 and TRBJ2-6; no reliable D call. The germline V gene encodes CDR1 SEHNR and CDR2 FQNEAQ (reference sequence). This CDR3 region has 18 residues. With 6 bases removed from V and 0 bases from J, the gap between germline ends came to 18 bases. The full variable domain, in which reference TRBV7-9 and TRBJ2-6 provide the parts outside the CDR3, is DTGVSQNPRHKITKRGQNVTFRCDPISEHNRLYWYRQTLGQGPEFLTYFQNEAQLEKSRLLSDRFSAERPKGSFSTLEIQRTEQGDSAMYLCASRHFRDFGSGANVLTFGAGSRLTVL.

This clone showed up many times. The rearrangement links TRBV6-7 to TRBJ2-1; the match to TRBD1 covers 7 bases. TRBV6-7 is given ORF status, its function remaining uncertain. The length of the CDR3 is 14 residues. Germline trimming cut 6 bases from V and 4 bases from J; bases unmatched to any gene: 6. CDR3 residues: CASSTGVRYNEQFF. In DNA form, the CDR3 reads TGTGCCAGCAGCACAGGGGTAAGGTACAATGAGCAGTTCTTC.

This chain connects TRBV5-1 to TRBJ2-1; D possibly corresponds to TRBD2 (5 bases). V was cut by 2 bases and J by 5 bases, with 14 bases left in between. This CDR3 comprises 15 residues. CDR1 is SGHRS, CDR2 YFSETQ, per germline. The CDR3 sequence is CASSLGLLVDNEQFF. CDR3 DNA: TGCGCCAGCAGCTTAGGACTCCTAGTTGACAATGAGCAGTTCTTC.

The chain links TRBV6-5 to TRBJ2-4; D is uncertain. Trimming took 8 bases from V and 0 from J, leaving 8 bases between them. CDR1 is MNHEY and CDR2 is SVGAGI in the germline V gene. This CDR3 spans 13 amino acids. DNA of the CDR3: TGTGCCAGCTTGCTTAGAGCCAAAAACATTCAGTACTTC. Its protein product is CASLLRAKNIQYF.

The chain carries TRBV7-2 and TRBJ2-1; the D is unclear. The germline V gene has CDR1 SGHTA and CDR2 FQGNSA. Trimming stripped 0 bases from V and 2 bases from J, with 8 bases between. The CDR3 has 15 amino acids. CDR3 bases: TGTGCCAGCAGCTTAGCAAGACTTCCCTACAATGAGCAGTTCTTC. It translates to CASSLARLPYNEQFF.

The table lists this clone with a few counts. The V call is TRBV19, the J call TRBJ1-2; TRBD1 is a possible D gene (6 bases). Trimming took 9 bases from V and 1 from J, leaving 12 bases between them. CDR3 length equals 13 residues. The germline gives CDR1 LNHDA, CDR2 SQIVND (reference sequence). The CDR3 DNA reads as TGTGCCAGCACAGGGTCCCTTAACTATGGCTACACCTTC. Protein: CASTGSLNYGYTF.

This rearrangement joins TRBV7-2 to TRBJ1-4; 9 bases align to TRBD1. Germline trimming cut 5 bases from V and 7 bases from J; bases unmatched to any gene: 5. CDR3 size: 14 residues. Germline lookup yields CDR1 SGHTA and CDR2 FQGNSA. The CDR3 spells CASSLDRGGEKLFF. The CDR3 nucleotides read TGTGCCAGCAGCCTGGACAGGGGTGGTGAAAAACTGTTTTTT. Full variable domain (outside the CDR3, taken from reference TRBV7-2 and TRBJ1-4): GAGVSQSPSNKVTEKGKDVELRCDPISGHTALYWYRQSLGQGLEFLIYFQGNSAPDKSGLPSDRFSAERTGGSVSTLTIQRTQQEDSAVYLCASSLDRGGEKLFFGSGTQLSVL.

The J gene is TRBJ2-7, the V gene TRBV18, with TRBD1 identical over 11 bases. This CDR3 has 15 amino acids. The V segment lost 3 bases and the J segment 3 bases; nucleotides outside the gene matches: 4. Germline loops: CDR1 KGHSH, CDR2 LQKENI. The DNA of the CDR3 is TGTGCCAGCTCACCCGGGACAGGGGGTGGCTACGAGCAGTACTTC. Translation: CASSPGTGGGYEQYF.

The CDR3 sequence is CASNTGTSGRDTQYF. CDR3 DNA: TGTGCCAGTAATACCGGGACTAGCGGTAGGGATACGCAGTATTTT. V and J are TRBV19 and TRBJ2-3, with TRBD2 matching 11 bases. Trimming cost V 7 bases and J 6 bases; bases outside gene matches: 9. Per the germline V gene, CDR1 is LNHDA and CDR2 is SQIVND (reference sequence). This CDR3 has 15 amino acids.

This clone was seen more than once but under ten times. V gene TRBV4-2 combines with J gene TRBJ1-4; the D is unclear. Trimming cost V 3 bases and J 14 bases, with 13 bases left between them. Per germline, CDR1 LGHNA and CDR2 YNFKEQ. The CDR3 is 12 residues long. CDR3 DNA sequence: TGTGCCAGCAGCCACTCGGAACTCGGGCTGTTTTTT. This codes for CASSHSELGLFF.

This clone occurred many times. The rearrangement joins TRBV7-9 to TRBJ2-3, with TRBD1 identical over 11 bases. Losses at the gene ends were 6 bases for V and 5 bases for J; bases not matched to a gene: 4. From germline, CDR1 is SEHNR and CDR2 FQNEAQ (reference sequence). The CDR3 spans 14 residues. The CDR3 is CASRDRGRGDTQYF. CDR3 nucleotide sequence: TGTGCCAGCAGGGACAGGGGGCGTGGAGATACGCAGTATTTT. The full variable domain, rest sourced from reference TRBV7-9 and TRBJ2-3, is DTGVSQNPRHKITKRGQNVTFRCDPISEHNRLYWYRQTLGQGPEFLTYFQNEAQLEKSRLLSDRFSAERPKGSFSTLEIQRTEQGDSAMYLCASRDRGRGDTQYFGPGTRLTVL.

A few counts support this clone. V gene TRBV4-1 combines with J gene TRBJ2-3, with 9 bases identical to TRBD1. Trimming took 2 bases from V and 3 from J; bases not matched to a gene: 6. The CDR3 consists of 16 residues. Germline CDR1 MGHRA, CDR2 YSYEKL. CDR3 sequence: CASSQRAGQGTDTQYF. The CDR3, as DNA: TGCGCCAGCAGCCAACGGGCGGGACAGGGTACAGATACGCAGTATTTT.

The chain combines TRBV23-1 with TRBJ2-6; D not resolved. TRBV23-1 is reported as an ORF; its role is uncertain. The V and J ends lost 3 bases and 1 base respectively, with 22 bases between them. The CDR3 is made up of 20 amino acids. CDR3 residues: CASSHLVRFRVRSGANVLTF. CDR3 nucleotides: TGCGCCAGCAGTCACCTCGTCCGGTTCCGGGTGAGGTCTGGGGCCAACGTCCTGACTTTC.